This T cell receptor (beta chain) came from a study of CD8 T cell repertoires and HIV-1 epitope variants. Germline CDR1 reads MDHEN; CDR2 reads SYDVKM. The junction had 2 bases not matched to a gene; V was cut back by 2 bases and J by 5 bases. The CDR3 is 13 amino acids. The method was immunoSEQ multiplex PCR; TCRdb's version includes in-frame clones alone and lacks a portion of them. The repertoire consists of 90,000 or so clones, with roughly four fifths occurring once and the leading ten covering more than 25%. J is TRBJ1-1 and V is TRBV28, with 7 positions matching TRBD1. Sequencing used uncultured baseline CD8+ T cells from peripheral blood mononuclear cells (PBMCs). This sequence was found in a male donor with HIV. The CDR3 spells CASSLEGATEAFF. CDR3 coding DNA: TGTGCCAGCAGTTTAGAGGGGGCAACTGAAGCTTTCTTT.